The clone carrying this T cell receptor (beta chain) was recorded a few times. Its target is not known. Sequence at one end of the junction differs from germline and may be a read error. Each patient came to thyroid surgery without any prior treatment (of any kind). This sample stems from a study of metastatic and nonmetastatic thyroid tumors. Study in general: From malignant and benign thyroid patients, repertoires in blood and in tumor or nodule tissue were compared. Notes on the study in general: Reported TCR beta diversity, measured in blood and tumor, was significantly higher for malignant thyroid tumors than for benign nodules.

Authors' processing steps: The distant-metastasis classifier for papillary thyroid cancer was built from CDR3 differences across clinicopathological groups. TCRdb re-clonotyped the PCR reads via MiXCR. These V and J calls are TCRdb output, not the study's own analysis. The profile shows around 40,000 clones, 26% of them singletons. Germline V gene lookup returns CDR1 LNHNV and CDR2 YYDKDF (reference sequence). The CDR3 covers 15 residues. Sample: blood. The chain recombines TRBV15 with TRBJ2-6; D is uncertain. The sequence was collected from a female donor with papillary thyroid cancer or a benign thyroid nodule (not recorded which). Some clones in this sample may be carry-over from other donors' samples. The CDR3 DNA follows: TGTGCCACCAGCAGAAGTTCCTCTGGGCCCAACTTCCTGACTTTC. Residues: CATSRSSSGPNFLTF.